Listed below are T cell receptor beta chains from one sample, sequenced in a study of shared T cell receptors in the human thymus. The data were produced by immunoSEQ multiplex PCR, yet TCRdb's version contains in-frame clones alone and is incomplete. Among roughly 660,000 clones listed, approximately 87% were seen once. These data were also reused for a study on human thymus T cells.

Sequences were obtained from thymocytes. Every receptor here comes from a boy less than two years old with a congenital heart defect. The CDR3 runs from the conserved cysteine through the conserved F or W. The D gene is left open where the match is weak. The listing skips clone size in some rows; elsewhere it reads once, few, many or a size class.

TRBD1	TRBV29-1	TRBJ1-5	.	CSVVGQGNFNQPQHF	TGCAGCGTAGTCGGACAGGGTAATTTCAATCAGCCCCAGCATTTT
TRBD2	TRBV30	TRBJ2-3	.	CAWSWPSASGVVDTQYF	TGTGCCTGGAGTTGGCCGAGCGCTAGCGGAGTGGTAGATACGCAGTATTTT
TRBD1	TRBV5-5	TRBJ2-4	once	CASSLGRTGEGKNIQYF	TGTGCCAGCAGCTTGGGGAGGACAGGGGAAGGCAAAAACATTCAGTACTTC
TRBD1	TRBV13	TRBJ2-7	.	CASSLGLRPRTGGYEQYF	TGTGCCAGCAGCTTAGGCCTAAGACCCCGGACAGGGGGCTACGAGCAGTACTTC
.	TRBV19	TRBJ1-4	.	CASSEQGREKLFF	TGTGCCAGTAGTGAGCAGGGCCGGGAAAAACTGTTTTTT
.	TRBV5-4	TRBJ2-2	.	CASSPLAALGGELFF	TGTGCCAGCAGCCCCTTAGCGGCTTTGGGCGGGGAGCTGTTTTTT
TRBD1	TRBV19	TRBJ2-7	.	CASSSNRGPSYEQYF	TGTGCCAGTAGTAGTAACAGGGGGCCTTCCTACGAGCAGTACTTC
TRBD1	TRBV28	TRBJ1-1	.	CASSPHDREATEAFF	TGTGCCAGCAGTCCCCACGACAGGGAGGCCACTGAAGCTTTCTTT
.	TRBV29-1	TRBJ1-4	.	CSADGDEKLFF	TGCAGCGCCGACGGGGATGAAAAACTGTTTTTT
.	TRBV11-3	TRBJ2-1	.	CASSPTVGRYLYNEQFF	TGTGCCAGCAGCCCTACCGTTGGGCGATATCTTTACAATGAGCAGTTCTTC
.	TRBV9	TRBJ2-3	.	CASSEGPQGRDTQYF	TGTGCCAGCAGCGAAGGTCCCCAGGGGCGCGATACGCAGTATTTT
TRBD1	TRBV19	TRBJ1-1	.	CASSTDRGDTEAFF	TGTGCCAGTAGTACGGACAGGGGGGACACTGAAGCTTTCTTT
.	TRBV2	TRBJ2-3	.	CASRWLGDTQYF	TGTGCCAGCCGGTGGCTCGGGGATACGCAGTATTTT
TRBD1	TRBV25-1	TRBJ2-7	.	CASSEIRTGGFSYEQYF	TGTGCCAGCAGTGAAATTCGGACAGGGGGATTCTCCTACGAGCAGTACTTC
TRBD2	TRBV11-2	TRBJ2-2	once	CASAGGVNTGELFF	TGTGCCAGCGCGGGAGGAGTGAACACCGGGGAGCTGTTTTTT
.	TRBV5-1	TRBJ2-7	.	CASTTGLGPREQYF	TGCGCCAGCACCACGGGACTTGGGCCTCGCGAGCAGTACTTC
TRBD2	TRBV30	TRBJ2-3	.	CAWKRLAGLNTQYF	TGTGCCTGGAAACGACTAGCGGGTCTAAATACGCAGTATTTT
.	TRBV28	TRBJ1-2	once	CASSPVGVLYGYTF	TGTGCCAGCAGCCCCGTAGGGGTGCTCTATGGCTACACCTTC
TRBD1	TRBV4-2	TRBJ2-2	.	CASSQDRLYRGATGELFF	TGTGCCAGCAGCCAAGATCGATTATACAGGGGTGCCACCGGGGAGCTGTTTTTT
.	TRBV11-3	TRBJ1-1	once	CASSRHLDTEAFF	TGTGCCAGCAGCCGCCACCTAGACACTGAAGCTTTCTTT
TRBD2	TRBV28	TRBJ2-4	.	CASSRGCGGRDIQYF	TGTGCCAGCAGTAGGGGTTGTGGGGGGAGGGACATTCAGTACTTC
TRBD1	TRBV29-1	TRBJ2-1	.	CSVINRGLQNEQFF	TGCAGCGTGATTAACAGGGGGCTCCAAAATGAGCAGTTCTTC
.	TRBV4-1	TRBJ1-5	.	CASSQEAGDQPQHF	TGCGCCAGCAGCCAAGAGGCAGGGGATCAGCCCCAGCATTTT
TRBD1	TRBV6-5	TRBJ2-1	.	CASSYGGTGDNEQFF	TGTGCCAGCAGTTACGGGGGGACAGGGGACAATGAGCAGTTCTTC
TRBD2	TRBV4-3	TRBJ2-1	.	CASSQVETSGSSEQFF	TGCGCCAGCAGCCAAGTTGAGACTAGCGGGAGTAGTGAGCAGTTCTTC
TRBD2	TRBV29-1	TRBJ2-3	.	CSVPRYGAGPTDTQYF	TGCAGCGTTCCACGTTACGGAGCGGGGCCCACAGATACGCAGTATTTT
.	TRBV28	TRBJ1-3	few	CASSLCGGTGNTIYF	TGTGCCAGCAGTTTATGCGGGGGGACAGGAAACACCATATATTTT
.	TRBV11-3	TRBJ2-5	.	CASSLGGGETQYF	TGTGCCAGCAGCTTAGGAGGTGGAGAGACCCAGTACTTC
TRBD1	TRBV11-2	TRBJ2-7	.	CASSLERAGQGESRAYEQYF	TGTGCCAGCAGCTTAGAAAGAGCAGGACAGGGGGAGTCGCGGGCCTACGAGCAGTACTTC
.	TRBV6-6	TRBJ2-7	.	CASSYGGSEQYF	TGTGCCAGCAGTTACGGGGGCTCCGAGCAGTACTTC
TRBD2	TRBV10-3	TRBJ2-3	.	CAISDEGRGTDTQYF	TGTGCCATCAGTGATGAGGGGAGGGGCACAGATACGCAGTATTTT
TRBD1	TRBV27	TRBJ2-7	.	CASRFRTGGIDEQYF	TGTGCCAGCAGGTTCAGGACAGGGGGAATCGACGAGCAGTACTTC
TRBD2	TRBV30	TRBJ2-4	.	CAWSVPRTSGRALAKNIQYF	TGTGCCTGGAGTGTACCAAGGACTAGCGGGAGGGCCTTAGCCAAAAACATTCAGTACTTC
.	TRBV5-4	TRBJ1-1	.	CASSSKHVKPMNTEAFF	TGTGCCAGCAGCTCAAAACACGTAAAACCCATGAACACTGAAGCTTTCTTT
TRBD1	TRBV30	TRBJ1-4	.	CAWSVRGTGSEKLFF	TGTGCCTGGAGTGTACGTGGGACAGGGTCTGAAAAACTGTTTTTT
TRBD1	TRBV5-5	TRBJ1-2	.	CASSPRDRVDYGYTF	TGTGCCAGCAGCCCCCGGGACAGGGTGGACTATGGCTACACCTTC
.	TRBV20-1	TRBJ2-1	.	CSARAGNEQFF	TGCAGTGCTAGAGCGGGAAATGAGCAGTTCTTC
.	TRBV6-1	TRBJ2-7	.	CASSESPEGSYEQYF	TGTGCCAGCAGTGAAAGTCCGGAGGGGTCCTACGAGCAGTACTTC
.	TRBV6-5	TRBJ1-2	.	CASRPLAGGDYGYTF	TGTGCCAGCAGACCCCTTGCGGGGGGCGACTATGGCTACACCTTC
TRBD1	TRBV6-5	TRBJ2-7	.	CASSPGTGWEQYF	TGTGCCAGCAGCCCCGGGACAGGGTGGGAGCAGTACTTC
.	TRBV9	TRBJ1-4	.	CASSVAGRKGVPNEKLFF	TGTGCCAGCAGCGTAGCTGGACGGAAAGGGGTACCTAATGAAAAACTGTTTTTT
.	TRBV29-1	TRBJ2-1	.	CSVVGGLAIDEQFF	TGCAGCGTTGTGGGAGGTCTAGCAATCGATGAGCAGTTCTTC
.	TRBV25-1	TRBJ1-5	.	CASSEALHQPQHF	TGTGCCAGCAGTGAAGCCCTACATCAGCCCCAGCATTTT
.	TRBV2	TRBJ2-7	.	CASSEPLTGRYEQYF	TGTGCCAGCAGTGAACCACTAACAGGGCGGTACGAGCAGTACTTC
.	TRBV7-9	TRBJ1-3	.	CASSSNREHTIYF	TGTGCCAGCAGCTCAAACAGGGAACACACCATATATTTT
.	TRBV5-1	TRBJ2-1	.	CASSLTGSDNEQFF	TGCGCCAGCAGCTTGACAGGGTCTGACAATGAGCAGTTCTTC
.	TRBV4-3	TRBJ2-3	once	CASSQTGGEDTQYF	TGCGCCAGCAGCCAAACAGGGGGGGAGGATACGCAGTATTTT
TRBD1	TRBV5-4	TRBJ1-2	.	CASSSDRGIGTF	TGTGCCAGCAGCTCGGACAGGGGAATCGGCACCTTC
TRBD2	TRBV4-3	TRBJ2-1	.	CASSQVEGSGALSSYNEQFF	TGCGCCAGCAGCCAAGTTGAGGGTAGCGGGGCCCTAAGCTCCTACAATGAGCAGTTCTTC
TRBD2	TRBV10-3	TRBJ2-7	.	CAISESAGAPYEQYF	TGTGCCATCAGTGAATCGGCGGGAGCTCCCTACGAGCAGTACTTC